One and the same sample provided the 20 T cell receptor beta chains below, sequenced in a study of blood T cells in healthy people across ages. A second PCR, run for about 7 to 11 cycles, used a sample-barcoded 5' primer plus a J-beta primer mix. TCRdb ran MiXCR on the 5' RACE reads and lists one entry per CDR3 protein. Here the sample spans 1.8 million or so distinct CDR3 sequences, roughly 43% being singletons. Sequencing input: blood. The receptors shown here come from a human donor in good health.

Regarding this clonotype: The junction departs from the called germline gene at one end, perhaps through a read error. The J gene is TRBJ2-7, the V gene TRBV4-3, with D maybe TRBD2 (6 bases). The CDR3 sequence is 15 residues long. Germline V gene lookup returns CDR1 LGHNA and CDR2 YSLEER. The chain's CDR3 is CASSQSTGDSYVQYF. DNA of the CDR3: TGCGCCAGCAGCCAATCGACGGGGGACTCCTACGTGCAGTACTTC.

The chain is built from TRBV4-2 and TRBJ2-5, with a weak D call TRBD1 (6 bases). Germline CDR1 LGHNA, CDR2 YNFKEQ. The CDR3 sequence is 15 residues long. The ends were cut back, 3 bases at V and 5 bases at J, with 16 bases in the middle. The chain's CDR3 is CASSHDYRVGETQYF. CDR3 in DNA: TGTGCCAGCAGCCACGACTACAGGGTTGGGGAGACCCAGTACTTC.

The genes are TRBV20-1 and TRBJ2-7; 9 bases match TRBD1. V lost 1 base and J lost 0; bases outside the gene matches: 13. This CDR3 has 18 amino acids. From germline, CDR1 is DFQATT and CDR2 SNEGSKA (reference sequence). The CDR3: CSARVDRGDIKSSYEQYF. CDR3 coding DNA: TGCAGTGCTAGAGTGGACAGGGGCGACATAAAGAGCTCCTACGAGCAGTACTTC.

This clonotype was seen only a few times. The rearrangement uses TRBV18 and TRBJ2-1, with D perhaps matching TRBD1 (6 bases). Germline V CDR1 and CDR2: KGHSH, LQKENI. CDR3 size: 13 residues. V gave up 3 bases and J gave up 6 bases, with 9 bases separating them. The CDR3, as DNA: TGTGCCAGCTCACCGACAGGCTGCAATGAGCAGTTCTTC. This sequence encodes CASSPTGCNEQFF.

The chain carries TRBV3-1 and TRBJ2-1; TRBD2 aligns across 7 bases. J gave up 8 bases and V 0 bases, and 16 bases lay outside the gene matches. The CDR3 covers 18 residues. Germline V gene data show CDR1 as LGHDT and CDR2 as YNNKEL (reference sequence). The CDR3 protein is CASSQDLYRGGGQDEQFF. CDR3 nucleotide sequence: TGTGCCAGCAGCCAAGATCTCTATCGTGGCGGGGGTCAGGATGAGCAGTTCTTC.

The table lists this clonotype with a few counts. The V and J genes are TRBV15 and TRBJ2-7, with D perhaps being TRBD1 or TRBD2 (6 bases each). Trimming took 0 bases from V and 4 from J, leaving 19 bases between them. CDR1 is LNHNV and CDR2 is YYDKDF in the germline V gene (reference sequence). CDR3 length: 17 residues. CDR3 nucleotide sequence: TGTGCCACCAGCAGAGATAACCCGGGGGACAAGGGGTACGAGCAGTACTTC. Its translation is CATSRDNPGDKGYEQYF.

The rearrangement uses TRBV6-2 or TRBV6-3 and TRBJ2-7; D may be TRBD1 or TRBD2 (5 bases each). Deletions cut 0 bases from V and 6 bases from J, with 15 bases between. Per the germline V gene, CDR1 is MNHEY and CDR2 is SVGEGT. The CDR3 loop spans 15 amino acids. The CDR3 loop is CASSYSGESLGEQYF. The CDR3 DNA is TGTGCCAGCAGTTACTCGGGGGAATCTTTGGGCGAGCAGTACTTC.

Remarks on this clonotype: Mismatch with germline at one junction end may stem from a read error. This chain links TRBV9 with TRBJ1-2; D is perhaps TRBD1 (6 bases). Germline V CDR1 and CDR2: SGDLS, YYNGEE. This CDR3 is built from 16 residues. Here the CDR3 reads CTSSVERTESYYGYTF. The CDR3 DNA sequence: TGTACCAGCAGCGTAGAAAGGACAGAATCCTACTATGGCTACACCTTC.

V gene TRBV6-6 combines with J gene TRBJ2-7; a possible D gene is TRBD2 (6 bases). The CDR3 sequence is 14 residues long. Trimming took 2 bases from V and 6 from J, leaving 14 bases between them. CDR1 is MNHNY and CDR2 is SVGAGI in the germline V gene (reference sequence). In nucleotides, the CDR3 is TGTGCCAGCAGTTACATCCAGACTAGTCTCGAGCAGTACTTC. This encodes CASSYIQTSLEQYF.

As for this clonotype: The junction differs from germline at one of its ends, possibly a read error. The CDR3: CASSYARMETVKNTEAFF. The CDR3, as DNA: TGTGCCAGTAGTTACGCCCGAATGGAGACAGTAAAGAACACTGAAGCTTTCTTT. The V gene is TRBV6-5, the J gene TRBJ1-1; weak D call: TRBD1 (5 bases). CDR1 and CDR2 (germline): MNHEY, SVGAGI. The CDR3 spans 18 residues.

Points on this clonotype: One junction end does not reproduce the germline sequence, and a read error may be involved. The chain combines TRBV7-9 with TRBJ2-1; TRBD1 might be the D (5 bases). This CDR3 has 15 amino acids. Germline V gives CDR1 SEHNR, CDR2 FQNEAQ (reference sequence). The chain's CDR3 is CVSSLTQGSGNEQFF. CDR3 coding DNA: TGTGTCAGCAGCTTAACGCAGGGATCGGGCAATGAGCAGTTCTTC.

This chain uses TRBV20-1 with TRBJ2-3, with D tentatively TRBD1 (8 bases). The CDR3 length is 14 residues. Trimming took off 5 bases at V and 4 bases at J, with 16 bases between the two ends. The germline V gene has CDR1 DFQATT and CDR2 SNEGSKA (reference sequence). CDR3 DNA sequence: TGCAGTGCTGATAACAGGGGGGGTTCAGATACGCAGTATTTT. Amino acids: CSADNRGGSDTQYF.

The chain couples TRBV15 to TRBJ2-7; a possible D gene is TRBD1 (5 bases). Trimming cost V 8 bases and J 3 bases, with 14 bases left between them. The CDR3 spans 13 residues. CDR1 is LNHNV, CDR2 YYDKDF, per germline (reference sequence). CDR3 sequence (DNA): TGTGCCACCCCATCGACAGTCCACTACGAGCAGTACTTC. Translating gives CATPSTVHYEQYF.

This clonotype was picked up many times. The rearrangement joins TRBV6-5 to TRBJ2-3; TRBD1 matches at 9 bases. Germline V lookup: CDR1 MNHEY, CDR2 SVGAGI. V dropped 4 bases and J dropped 3; count of bases not matched to a gene: 5. The CDR3 runs to 15 residues. In nucleotides, the CDR3 is TGTGCCAGCAGTTCCGGGACAGGGACAACAGATACGCAGTATTTT. Translating it yields CASSSGTGTTDTQYF.

The gene calls are TRBV5-1 and TRBJ2-7, with D perhaps matching TRBD1 or TRBD2 (5 bases each). Germline CDR1 SGHRS, CDR2 YFSETQ. V was trimmed by 1 base and J by 6 bases, leaving 14 bases between them. This CDR3 spans 14 amino acids. The CDR3 sequence is CASSLTGTPVEQYF. CDR3 coding DNA: TGCGCCAGCAGCTTGACCGGGACCCCGGTCGAGCAGTACTTC.

The chain employs TRBV5-1 and TRBJ1-2; TRBD1 aligns across 10 bases. CDR3 length: 15 amino acids. In germline, CDR1 is SGHRS, CDR2 YFSETQ. V was clipped by 1 base and J by 4 bases; unmatched bases: 4. CDR3 protein: CASSLLRQGAYGYTF. In DNA form, the CDR3 reads TGCGCCAGCAGCTTGCTACGACAGGGGGCCTATGGCTACACCTTC.

This clonotype was recorded a few times. V and J are TRBV2 and TRBJ2-3; no definite D call. Germline values: CDR1 SNHLY, CDR2 FYNNEI. Trimming cost V 5 bases and J 4 bases, with 10 bases left between them. This CDR3 region has 13 residues. The CDR3 DNA reads TGTGCCAGCAGTAGGGATCTGGCAGATACGCAGTATTTT. Translating gives CASSRDLADTQYF.

This rearrangement joins TRBV4-3 to TRBJ2-1; 8 bases agree with TRBD2. V gave up 0 bases and J gave up 8 bases; unmatched junction bases: 9. The CDR3 extends over 16 amino acids. CDR1 LGHNA and CDR2 YSLEER come from the germline V gene. In DNA, the CDR3 is TGCGCCAGCAGCCAAGATTGGCGGGGGGAGTTTGATGAGCAGTTCTTC. Translated, it gives CASSQDWRGEFDEQFF.

The gene calls are TRBV2 and TRBJ2-4, with 9 bases that match TRBD1. TRBJ2-7 explains the end of the DNA better; the J call may be wrong. Per the germline V gene, CDR1 is SNHLY and CDR2 is FYNNEI. The CDR3 runs to 14 residues. The CDR3 is CASRRRQGAYEQYF. Written as DNA, the CDR3 is TGTGCCAGCAGAAGAAGACAGGGGGCCTACGAGCAGTACTTC.

This clonotype was seen only a few times. The V gene is TRBV29-1, the J gene TRBJ2-5; 9 bases align to TRBD1. The CDR3 consists of 15 residues. Germline CDR1 reads SQVTM; CDR2 reads ANQGSEA. The trim removed 4 bases at V and 5 bases at J, leaving 11 bases unmatched. The CDR3 DNA reads TGCAGCGTTGGATGGATGACAGGGGGAGGGGAGACCCAGTACTTC. This sequence encodes CSVGWMTGGGETQYF.